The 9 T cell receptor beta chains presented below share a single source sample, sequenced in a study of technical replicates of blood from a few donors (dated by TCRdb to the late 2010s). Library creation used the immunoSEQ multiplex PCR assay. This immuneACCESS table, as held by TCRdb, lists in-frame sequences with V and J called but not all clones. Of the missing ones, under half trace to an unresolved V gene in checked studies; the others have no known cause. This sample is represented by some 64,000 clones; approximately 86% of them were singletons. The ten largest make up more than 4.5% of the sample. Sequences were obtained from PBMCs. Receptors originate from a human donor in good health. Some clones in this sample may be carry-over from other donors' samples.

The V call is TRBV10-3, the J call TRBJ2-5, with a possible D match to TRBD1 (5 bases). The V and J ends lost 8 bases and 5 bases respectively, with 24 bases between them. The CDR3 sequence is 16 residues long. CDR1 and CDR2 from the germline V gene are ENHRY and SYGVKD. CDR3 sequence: CAISQSLPQDWETQYF. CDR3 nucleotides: TGTGCCATCTCCCAGTCCCTACCACAGGATTGGGAGACCCAGTACTTC.

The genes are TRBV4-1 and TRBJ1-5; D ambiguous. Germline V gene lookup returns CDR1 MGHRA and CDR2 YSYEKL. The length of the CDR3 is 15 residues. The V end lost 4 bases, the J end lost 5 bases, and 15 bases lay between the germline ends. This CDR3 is CASSPVPLRDQPQHF. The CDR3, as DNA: TGCGCCAGCAGCCCAGTCCCCTTACGGGATCAGCCCCAGCATTTT.

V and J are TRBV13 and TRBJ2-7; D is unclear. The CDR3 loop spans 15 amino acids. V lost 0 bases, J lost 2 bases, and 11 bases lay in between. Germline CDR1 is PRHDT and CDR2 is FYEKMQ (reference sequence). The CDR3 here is CASSLGSVLPYEQYF. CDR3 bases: TGTGCCAGCAGCTTAGGAAGCGTATTACCCTACGAGCAGTACTTC.

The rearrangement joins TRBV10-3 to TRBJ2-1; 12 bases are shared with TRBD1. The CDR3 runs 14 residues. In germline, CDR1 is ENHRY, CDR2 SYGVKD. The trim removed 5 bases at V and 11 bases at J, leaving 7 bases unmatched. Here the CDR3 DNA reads TGTGCCATCAGTCCGGGACAGGGGGCACGAAAGCAGTTCTTC. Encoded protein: CAISPGQGARKQFF.

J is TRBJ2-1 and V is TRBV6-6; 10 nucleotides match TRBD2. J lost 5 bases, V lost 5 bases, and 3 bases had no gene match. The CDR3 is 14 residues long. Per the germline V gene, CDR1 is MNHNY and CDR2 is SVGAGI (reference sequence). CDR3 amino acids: CASSRTSGNNEQFF. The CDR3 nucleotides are TGTGCCAGCAGTCGGACTAGCGGAAACAATGAGCAGTTCTTC.

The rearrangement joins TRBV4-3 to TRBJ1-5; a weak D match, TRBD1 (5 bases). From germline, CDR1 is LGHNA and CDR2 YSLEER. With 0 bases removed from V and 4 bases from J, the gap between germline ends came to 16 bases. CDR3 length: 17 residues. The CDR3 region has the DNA TGCGCCAGCAGCCAAGATGTCAGGGTCTCTCCGAATCAGCCCCAGCATTTT. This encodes CASSQDVRVSPNQPQHF.

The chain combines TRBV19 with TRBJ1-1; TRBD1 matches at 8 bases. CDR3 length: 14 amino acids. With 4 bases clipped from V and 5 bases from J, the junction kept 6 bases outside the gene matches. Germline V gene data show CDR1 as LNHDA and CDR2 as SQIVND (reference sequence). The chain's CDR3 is CASSTTGAGTEAFF. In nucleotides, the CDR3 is TGTGCCAGTAGTACGACAGGGGCAGGGACTGAAGCTTTCTTT.

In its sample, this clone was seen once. The CDR3 reads CASSPQQGGYPSGANVLTF. The CDR3 DNA reads TGTGCCAGCAGCCCTCAACAGGGGGGATACCCCTCTGGGGCCAACGTCCTGACTTTC. J is TRBJ2-6 and V is TRBV7-8; TRBD1 agrees at 8 bases. The CDR3 length is 19 residues. Per germline, CDR1 SGHVS and CDR2 FQNEAQ. The V gene end was trimmed by 5 bases and the J gene end by 0 bases; junction bases not matched to a gene: 12. Variable domain in full (rest from reference TRBV7-8 and TRBJ2-6): GAGVSQSPRYKVAKRGQDVALRCDPISGHVSLFWYQQALGQGPEFLTYFQNEAQLDKSGLPSDRFFAERPEGSVSTLKIQRTQQEDSAVYLCASSPQQGGYPSGANVLTFGAGSRLTVL.

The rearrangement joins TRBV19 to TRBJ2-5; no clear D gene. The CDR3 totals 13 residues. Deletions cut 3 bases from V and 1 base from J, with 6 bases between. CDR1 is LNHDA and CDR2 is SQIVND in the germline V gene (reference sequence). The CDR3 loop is CASSIGRQETQYF. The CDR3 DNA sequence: TGTGCCAGTAGTATCGGTCGCCAAGAGACCCAGTACTTC.